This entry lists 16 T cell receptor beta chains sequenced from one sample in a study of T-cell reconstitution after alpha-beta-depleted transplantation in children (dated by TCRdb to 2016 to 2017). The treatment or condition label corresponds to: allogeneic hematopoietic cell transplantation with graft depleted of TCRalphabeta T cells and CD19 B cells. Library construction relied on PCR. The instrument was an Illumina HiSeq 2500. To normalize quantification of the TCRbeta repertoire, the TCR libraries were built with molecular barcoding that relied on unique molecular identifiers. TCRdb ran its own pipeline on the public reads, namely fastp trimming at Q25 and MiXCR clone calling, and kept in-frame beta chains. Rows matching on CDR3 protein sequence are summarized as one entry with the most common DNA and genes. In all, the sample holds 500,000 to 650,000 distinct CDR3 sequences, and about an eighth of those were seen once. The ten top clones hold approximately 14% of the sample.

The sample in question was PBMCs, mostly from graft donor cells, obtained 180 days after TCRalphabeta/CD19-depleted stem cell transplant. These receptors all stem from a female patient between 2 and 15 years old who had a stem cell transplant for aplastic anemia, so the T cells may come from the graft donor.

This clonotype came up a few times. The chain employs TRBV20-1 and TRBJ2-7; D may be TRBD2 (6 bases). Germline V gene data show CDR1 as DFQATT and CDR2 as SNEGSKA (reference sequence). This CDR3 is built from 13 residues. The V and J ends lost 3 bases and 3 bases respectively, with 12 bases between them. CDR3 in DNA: TGCAGTGCTAGTCGAAGGGGAGGCTACGAGCAGTACTTC. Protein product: CSASRRGGYEQYF.

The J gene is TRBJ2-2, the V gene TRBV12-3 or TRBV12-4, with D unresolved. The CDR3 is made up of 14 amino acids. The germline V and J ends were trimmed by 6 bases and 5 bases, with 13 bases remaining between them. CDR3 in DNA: TGTGCCAGCAGGAGAGTAAGCGTGACCGGGGAGCTGTTTTTT. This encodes CASRRVSVTGELFF.

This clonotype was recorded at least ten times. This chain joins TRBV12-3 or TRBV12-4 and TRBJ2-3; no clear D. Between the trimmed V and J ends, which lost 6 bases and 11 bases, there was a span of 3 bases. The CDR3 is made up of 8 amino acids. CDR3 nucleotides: TGTGCCAGCAGCCAGCAGTATTTT. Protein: CASSQQYF.

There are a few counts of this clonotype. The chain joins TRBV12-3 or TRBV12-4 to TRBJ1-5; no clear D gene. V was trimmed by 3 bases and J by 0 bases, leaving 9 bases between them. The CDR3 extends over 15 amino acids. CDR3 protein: CASSFEINSNQPQHF. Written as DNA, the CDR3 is TGTGCCAGCAGTTTTGAAATTAATAGCAATCAGCCCCAGCATTTT.

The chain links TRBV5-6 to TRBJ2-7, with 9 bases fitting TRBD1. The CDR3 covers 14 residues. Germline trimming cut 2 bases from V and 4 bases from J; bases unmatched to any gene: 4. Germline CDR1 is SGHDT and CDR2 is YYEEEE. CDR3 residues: CASSLLDRGYEQYV. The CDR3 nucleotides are TGTGCCAGCAGCTTATTGGACAGGGGTTACGAGCAGTACGTC.

In DNA form, the CDR3 reads TGTGCCAGCAGGCTTGGGGCCTCCCCAAGGCCCTACGAGCAGTACTTC. Translating gives CASRLGASPRPYEQYF. The chain recombines TRBV3-1 with TRBJ2-7, with D perhaps TRBD1 (5 bases). The CDR3 is 16 residues long. Germline V gene lookup returns CDR1 LGHDT and CDR2 YNNKEL (reference sequence). Trimming removed 6 bases at V and 2 bases at J, with 20 bases between.

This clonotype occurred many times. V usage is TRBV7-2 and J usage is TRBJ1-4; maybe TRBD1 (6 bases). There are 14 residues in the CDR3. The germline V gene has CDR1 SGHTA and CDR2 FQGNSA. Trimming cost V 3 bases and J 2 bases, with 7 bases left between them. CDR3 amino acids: CASSFRGTNEKLFF. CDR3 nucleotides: TGTGCCAGCAGCTTTAGGGGGACTAATGAAAAACTGTTTTTT.

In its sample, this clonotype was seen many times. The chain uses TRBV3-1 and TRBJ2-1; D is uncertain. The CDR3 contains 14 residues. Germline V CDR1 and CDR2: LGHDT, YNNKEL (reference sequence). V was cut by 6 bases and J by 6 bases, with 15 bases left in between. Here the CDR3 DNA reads TGTGCCAGCAGTCGTTTTCGAAGTTCCAATGAGCAGTTCTTC. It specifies CASSRFRSSNEQFF.

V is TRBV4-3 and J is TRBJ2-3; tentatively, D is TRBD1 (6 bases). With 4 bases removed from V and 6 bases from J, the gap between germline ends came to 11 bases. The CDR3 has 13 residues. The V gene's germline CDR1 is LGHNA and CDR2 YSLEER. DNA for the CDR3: TGCGCCAGCAGCCCTGGGACACACGATACGCAGTATTTT. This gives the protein CASSPGTHDTQYF.

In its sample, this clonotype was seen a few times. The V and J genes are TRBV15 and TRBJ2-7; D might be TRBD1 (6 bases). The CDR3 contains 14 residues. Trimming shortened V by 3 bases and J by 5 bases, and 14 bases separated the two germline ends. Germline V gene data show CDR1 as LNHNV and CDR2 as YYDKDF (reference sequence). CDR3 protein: CATSRGTYRDEQYF. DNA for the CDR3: TGTGCCACCAGCAGGGGGACCTACAGGGACGAGCAGTACTTC. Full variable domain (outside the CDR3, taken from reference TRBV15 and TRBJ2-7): DAMVIQNPRYQVTQFGKPVTLSCSQTLNHNVMYWYQQKSSQAPKLLFHYYDKDFNNEADTPDNFQSRRPNTSFCFLDIRSPGLGDTAMYLCATSRGTYRDEQYFGPGTRLTVT.

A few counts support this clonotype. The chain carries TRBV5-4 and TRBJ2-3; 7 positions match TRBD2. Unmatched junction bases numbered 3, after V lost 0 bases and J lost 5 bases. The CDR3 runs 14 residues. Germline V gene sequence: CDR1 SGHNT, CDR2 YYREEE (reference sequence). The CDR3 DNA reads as TGTGCCAGCAGCTTGGCGGTAGCGGGAGATACGCAGTATTTT. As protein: CASSLAVAGDTQYF.

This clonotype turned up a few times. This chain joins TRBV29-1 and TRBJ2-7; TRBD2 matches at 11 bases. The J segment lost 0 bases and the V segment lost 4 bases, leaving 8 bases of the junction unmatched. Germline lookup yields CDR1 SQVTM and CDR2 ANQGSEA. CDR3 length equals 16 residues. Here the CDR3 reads CSVVLAGGLSSYEQYF. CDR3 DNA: TGCAGCGTTGTGCTAGCGGGAGGATTAAGCTCCTACGAGCAGTACTTC.

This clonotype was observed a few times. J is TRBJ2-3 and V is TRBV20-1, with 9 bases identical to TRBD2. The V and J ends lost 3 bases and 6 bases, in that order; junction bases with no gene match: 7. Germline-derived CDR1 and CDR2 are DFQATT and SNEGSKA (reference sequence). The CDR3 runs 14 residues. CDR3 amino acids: CSASPRGRVDTQYF. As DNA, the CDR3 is TGCAGTGCTAGTCCGCGCGGGAGGGTCGATACGCAGTATTTT.

The CDR3 DNA is TGTGCCAGCAGTGAATTGGATGAGCAGTTCTTC. It encodes CASSELDEQFF. The rearrangement links TRBV2 to TRBJ2-1; no reliable D call. Germline values: CDR1 SNHLY, CDR2 FYNNEI. This CDR3 region has 11 residues. V shed 2 bases and J shed 8 bases, with 4 bases lying between them.

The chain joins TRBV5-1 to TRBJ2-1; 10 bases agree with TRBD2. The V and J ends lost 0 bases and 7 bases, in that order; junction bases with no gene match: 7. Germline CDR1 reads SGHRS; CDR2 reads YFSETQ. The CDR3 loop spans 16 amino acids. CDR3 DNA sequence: TGCGCCAGCAGCTTGGAGGCTAGCGGGAGCAGGAATGAGCAGTTCTTC. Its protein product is CASSLEASGSRNEQFF.

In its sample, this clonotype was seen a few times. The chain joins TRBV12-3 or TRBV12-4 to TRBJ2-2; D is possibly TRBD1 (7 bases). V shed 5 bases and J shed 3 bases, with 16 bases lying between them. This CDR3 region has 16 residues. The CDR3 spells CASSKPQGEDTGELFF. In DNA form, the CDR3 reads TGTGCCAGCAGTAAACCCCAGGGGGAGGACACCGGGGAGCTGTTTTTT.